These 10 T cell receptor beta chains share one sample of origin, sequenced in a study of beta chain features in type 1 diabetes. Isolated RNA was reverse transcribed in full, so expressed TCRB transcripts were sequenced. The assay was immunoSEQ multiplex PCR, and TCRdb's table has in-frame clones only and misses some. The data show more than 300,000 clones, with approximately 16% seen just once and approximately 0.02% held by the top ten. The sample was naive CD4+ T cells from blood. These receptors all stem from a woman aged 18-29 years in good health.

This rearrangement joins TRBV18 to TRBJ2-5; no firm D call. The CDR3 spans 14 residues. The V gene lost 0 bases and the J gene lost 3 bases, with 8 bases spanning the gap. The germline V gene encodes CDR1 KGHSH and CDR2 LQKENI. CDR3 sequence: CASSPPSIEETQYF. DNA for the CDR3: TGTGCCAGCTCACCACCCTCGATAGAAGAGACCCAGTACTTC. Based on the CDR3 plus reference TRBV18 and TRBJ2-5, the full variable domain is NAGVMQNPRHLVRRRGQEARLRCSPMKGHSHVYWYRQLPEEGLKFMVYLQKENIIDESGMPKERFSAEFPKEGPSILRIQQVVRGDSAAYFCASSPPSIEETQYFGPGTRLLVL.

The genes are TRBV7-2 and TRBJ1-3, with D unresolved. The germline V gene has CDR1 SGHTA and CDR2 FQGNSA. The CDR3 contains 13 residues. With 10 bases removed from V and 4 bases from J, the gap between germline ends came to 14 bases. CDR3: CATSRVRGNTIYF. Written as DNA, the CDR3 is TGTGCCACCTCGCGGGTTAGGGGAAACACCATATATTTT.

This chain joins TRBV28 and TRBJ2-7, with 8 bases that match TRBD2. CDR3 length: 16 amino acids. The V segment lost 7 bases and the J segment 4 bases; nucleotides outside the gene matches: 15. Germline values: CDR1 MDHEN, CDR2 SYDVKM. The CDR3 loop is CASTLRSREGLYEQYF. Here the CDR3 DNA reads TGTGCCAGCACCCTCCGGAGTCGGGAGGGCCTGTACGAGCAGTACTTC.

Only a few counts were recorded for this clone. CDR3: CASSRTSGIADTQYF. The CDR3 DNA reads as TGTGCCAGCAGCCGGACTAGCGGGATCGCAGATACGCAGTATTTT. The gene calls are TRBV7-6 and TRBJ2-3; 12 bases match TRBD2. The CDR3 runs to 15 residues. V trimming: 5 bases; J trimming: 4 bases; junction bases outside the gene matches: 4. Germline V CDR1 and CDR2: SGHVS, FNYEAQ.

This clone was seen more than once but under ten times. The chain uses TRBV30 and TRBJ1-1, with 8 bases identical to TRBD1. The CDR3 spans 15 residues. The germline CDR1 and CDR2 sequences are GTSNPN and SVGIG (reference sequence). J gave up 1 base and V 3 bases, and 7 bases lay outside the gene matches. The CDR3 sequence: CAWSSGQGANTEAFF. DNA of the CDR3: TGTGCCTGGAGCTCAGGACAGGGAGCGAACACTGAAGCTTTCTTT.

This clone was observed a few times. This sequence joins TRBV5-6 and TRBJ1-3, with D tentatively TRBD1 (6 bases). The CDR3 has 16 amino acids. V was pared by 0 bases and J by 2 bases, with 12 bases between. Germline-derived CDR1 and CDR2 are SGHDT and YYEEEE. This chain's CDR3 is CASSLVRNRAGNTIYF. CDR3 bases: TGTGCCAGCAGCTTGGTTCGGAACAGGGCTGGAAACACCATATATTTT.

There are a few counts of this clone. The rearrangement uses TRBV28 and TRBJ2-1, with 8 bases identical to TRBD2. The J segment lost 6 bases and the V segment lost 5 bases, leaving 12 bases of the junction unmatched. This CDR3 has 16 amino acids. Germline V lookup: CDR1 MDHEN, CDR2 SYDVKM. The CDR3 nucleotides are TGTGCCAGCAGTCTAGGCGCGGGAGGCATTGGCAATGAGCAGTTCTTC. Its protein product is CASSLGAGGIGNEQFF.

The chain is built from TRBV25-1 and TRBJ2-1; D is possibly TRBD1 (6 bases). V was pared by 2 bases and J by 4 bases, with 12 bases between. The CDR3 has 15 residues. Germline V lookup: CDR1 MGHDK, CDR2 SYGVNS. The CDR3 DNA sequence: TGTGCCAGCAGTGAACAGGGGCTGATGTACAATGAGCAGTTCTTC. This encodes CASSEQGLMYNEQFF.

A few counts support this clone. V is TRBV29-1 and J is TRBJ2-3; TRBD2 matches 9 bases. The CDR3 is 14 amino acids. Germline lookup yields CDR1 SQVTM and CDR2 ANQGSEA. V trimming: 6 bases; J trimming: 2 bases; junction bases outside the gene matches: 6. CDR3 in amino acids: CSVKTSGNTDTQYF. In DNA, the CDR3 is TGCAGCGTCAAGACTAGCGGCAACACAGATACGCAGTATTTT.

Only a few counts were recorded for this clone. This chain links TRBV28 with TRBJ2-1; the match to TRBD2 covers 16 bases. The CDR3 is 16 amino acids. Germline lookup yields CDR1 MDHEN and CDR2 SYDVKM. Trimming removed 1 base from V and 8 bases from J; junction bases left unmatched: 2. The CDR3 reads CASSLFGTSGRDEQFF. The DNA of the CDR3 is TGTGCCAGCAGTTTATTCGGGACTAGCGGGAGGGATGAGCAGTTCTTC.